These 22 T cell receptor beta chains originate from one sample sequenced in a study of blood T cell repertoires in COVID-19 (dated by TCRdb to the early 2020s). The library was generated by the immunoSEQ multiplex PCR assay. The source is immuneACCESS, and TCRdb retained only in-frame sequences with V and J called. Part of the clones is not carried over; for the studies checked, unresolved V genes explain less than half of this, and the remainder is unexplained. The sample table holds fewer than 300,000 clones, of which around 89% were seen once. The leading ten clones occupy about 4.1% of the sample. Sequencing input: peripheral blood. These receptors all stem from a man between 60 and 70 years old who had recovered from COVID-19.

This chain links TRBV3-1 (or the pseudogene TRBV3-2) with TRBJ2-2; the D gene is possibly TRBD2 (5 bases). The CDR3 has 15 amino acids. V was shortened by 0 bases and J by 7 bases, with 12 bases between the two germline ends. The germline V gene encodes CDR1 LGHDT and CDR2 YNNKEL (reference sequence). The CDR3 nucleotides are TGTGCCAGCAGCCAAGAGCCCCGGGGAGTCGGGGAGCTGTTTTTT. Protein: CASSQEPRGVGELFF.

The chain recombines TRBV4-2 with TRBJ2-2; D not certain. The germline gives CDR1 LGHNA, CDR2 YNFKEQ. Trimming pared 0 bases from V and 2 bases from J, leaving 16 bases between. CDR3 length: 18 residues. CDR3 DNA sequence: TGTGCCAGCAGCCAAGACGTTAGCTCCCGCTCTAACACCGGGGAGCTGTTTTTT. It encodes CASSQDVSSRSNTGELFF.

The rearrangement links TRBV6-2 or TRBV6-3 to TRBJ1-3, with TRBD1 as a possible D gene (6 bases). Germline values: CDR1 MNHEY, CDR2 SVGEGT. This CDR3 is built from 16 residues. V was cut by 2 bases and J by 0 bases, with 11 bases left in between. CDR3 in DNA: TGTGCCAGCAGTTACCTCACAGGGCGCTCTGGAAACACCATATATTTT. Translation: CASSYLTGRSGNTIYF.

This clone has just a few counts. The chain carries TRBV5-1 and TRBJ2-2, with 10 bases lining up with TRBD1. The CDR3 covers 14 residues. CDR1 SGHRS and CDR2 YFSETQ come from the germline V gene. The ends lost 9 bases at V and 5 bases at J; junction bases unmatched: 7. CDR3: CATGQGFATGELFF. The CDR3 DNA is TGCGCCACGGGACAGGGGTTTGCAACCGGGGAGCTGTTTTTT.

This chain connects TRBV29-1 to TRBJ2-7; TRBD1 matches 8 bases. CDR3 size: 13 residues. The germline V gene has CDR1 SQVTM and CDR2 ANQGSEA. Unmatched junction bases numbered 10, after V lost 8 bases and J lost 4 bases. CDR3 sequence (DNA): TGCAGCACTGGGACAGGACCGACGTACGAGCAGTACTTC. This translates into CSTGTGPTYEQYF.

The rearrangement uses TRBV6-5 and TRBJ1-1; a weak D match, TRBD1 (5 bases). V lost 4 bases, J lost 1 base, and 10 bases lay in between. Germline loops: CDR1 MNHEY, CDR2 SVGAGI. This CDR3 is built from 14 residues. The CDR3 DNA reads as TGTGCCAGCAGTTCGACAGACAAGAACACTGAAGCTTTCTTT. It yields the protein CASSSTDKNTEAFF.

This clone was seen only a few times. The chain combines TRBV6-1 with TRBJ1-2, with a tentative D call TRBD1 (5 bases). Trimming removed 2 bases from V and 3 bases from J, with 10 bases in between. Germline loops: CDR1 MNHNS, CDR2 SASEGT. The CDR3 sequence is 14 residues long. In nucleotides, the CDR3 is TGTGCCAGCAGTGAATCAGGGTTGGACTATGGCTACACCTTC. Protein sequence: CASSESGLDYGYTF.

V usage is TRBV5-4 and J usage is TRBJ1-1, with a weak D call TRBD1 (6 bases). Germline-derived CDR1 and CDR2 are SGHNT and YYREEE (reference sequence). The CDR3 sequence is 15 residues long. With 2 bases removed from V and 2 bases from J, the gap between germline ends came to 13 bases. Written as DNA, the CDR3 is TGTGCCAGCAGCTTAGGACAGATAAGTAACACTGAAGCTTTCTTT. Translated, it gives CASSLGQISNTEAFF.

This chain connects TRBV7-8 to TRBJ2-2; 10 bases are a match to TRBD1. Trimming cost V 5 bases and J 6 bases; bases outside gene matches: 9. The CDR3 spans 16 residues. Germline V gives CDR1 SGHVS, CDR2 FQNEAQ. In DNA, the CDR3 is TGTGCCAGCAGCCGACATTCGGGACAGGGGCCCGGGGAGCTGTTTTTT. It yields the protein CASSRHSGQGPGELFF.

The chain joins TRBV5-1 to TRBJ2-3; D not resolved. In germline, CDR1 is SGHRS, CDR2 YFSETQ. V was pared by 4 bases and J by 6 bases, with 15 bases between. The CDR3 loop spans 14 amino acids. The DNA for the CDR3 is TGCGCCAGCAGCGGCCGGGTCGATCTCGATACGCAGTATTTT. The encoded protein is CASSGRVDLDTQYF.

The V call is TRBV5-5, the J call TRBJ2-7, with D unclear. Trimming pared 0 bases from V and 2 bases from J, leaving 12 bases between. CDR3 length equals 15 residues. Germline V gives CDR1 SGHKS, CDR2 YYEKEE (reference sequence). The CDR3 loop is CASSLAPGDTYEQYF. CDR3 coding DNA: TGTGCCAGCAGCTTGGCCCCAGGCGATACCTACGAGCAGTACTTC.

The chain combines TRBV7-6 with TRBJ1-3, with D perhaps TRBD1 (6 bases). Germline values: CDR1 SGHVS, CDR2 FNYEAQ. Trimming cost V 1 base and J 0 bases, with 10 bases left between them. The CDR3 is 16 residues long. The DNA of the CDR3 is TGTGCCAGCAGCTTAGGACAGGCTCCCTCTGGAAACACCATATATTTT. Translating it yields CASSLGQAPSGNTIYF.

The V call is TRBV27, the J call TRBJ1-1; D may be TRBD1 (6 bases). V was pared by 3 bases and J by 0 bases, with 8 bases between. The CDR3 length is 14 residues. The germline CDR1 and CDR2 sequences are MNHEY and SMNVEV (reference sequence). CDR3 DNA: TGTGCCAGCAGTTTGGGGGGGCTGAACACTGAAGCTTTCTTT. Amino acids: CASSLGGLNTEAFF.

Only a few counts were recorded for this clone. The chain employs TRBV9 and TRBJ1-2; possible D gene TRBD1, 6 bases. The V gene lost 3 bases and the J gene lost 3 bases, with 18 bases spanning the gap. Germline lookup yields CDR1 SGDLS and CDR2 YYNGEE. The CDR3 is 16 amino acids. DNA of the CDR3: TGTGCCAGCAGCGCCCAACCGGACAGTAGTCACTATGGCTACACCTTC. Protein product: CASSAQPDSSHYGYTF.

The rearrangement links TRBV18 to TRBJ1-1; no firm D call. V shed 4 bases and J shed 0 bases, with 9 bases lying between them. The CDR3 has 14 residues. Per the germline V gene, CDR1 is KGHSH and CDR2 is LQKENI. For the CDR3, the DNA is TGTGCCAGCTCACTTTCCATGTTGAACACTGAAGCTTTCTTT. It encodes CASSLSMLNTEAFF.

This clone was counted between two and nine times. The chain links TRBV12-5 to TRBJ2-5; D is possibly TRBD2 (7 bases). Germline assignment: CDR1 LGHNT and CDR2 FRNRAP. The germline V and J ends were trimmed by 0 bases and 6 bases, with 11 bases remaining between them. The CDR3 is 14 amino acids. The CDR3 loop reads CASGLVQGGQTQYF. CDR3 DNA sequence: TGTGCTAGTGGTTTGGTACAGGGAGGGCAGACCCAGTACTTC. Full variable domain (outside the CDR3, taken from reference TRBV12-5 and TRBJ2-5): DARVTQTPRHKVTEMGQEVTMRCQPILGHNTVFWYRQTMMQGLELLAYFRNRAPLDDSGMPKDRFSAEMPDATLATLKIQPSEPRDSAVYFCASGLVQGGQTQYFGPGTRLLVL.

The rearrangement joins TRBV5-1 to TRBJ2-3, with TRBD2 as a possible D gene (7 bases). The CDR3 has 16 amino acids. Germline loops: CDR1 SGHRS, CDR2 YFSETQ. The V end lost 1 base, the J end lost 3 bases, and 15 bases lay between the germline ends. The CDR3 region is CASSLRASGQTDTQYF. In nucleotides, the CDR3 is TGCGCCAGCAGCTTGAGGGCTAGCGGACAGACAGATACGCAGTATTTT.

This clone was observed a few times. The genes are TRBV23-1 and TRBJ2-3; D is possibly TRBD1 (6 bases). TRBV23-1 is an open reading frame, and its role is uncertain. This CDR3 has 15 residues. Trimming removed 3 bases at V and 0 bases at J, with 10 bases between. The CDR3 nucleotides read TGCGCCAGCAGTCAGGGACATACTAGCACAGATACGCAGTATTTT. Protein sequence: CASSQGHTSTDTQYF.

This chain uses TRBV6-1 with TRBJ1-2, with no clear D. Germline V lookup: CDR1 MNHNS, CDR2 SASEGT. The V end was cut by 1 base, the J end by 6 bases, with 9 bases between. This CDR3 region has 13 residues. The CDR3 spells CASSEVVGDGYTF. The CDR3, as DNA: TGTGCCAGCAGTGAAGTGGTGGGAGATGGCTACACCTTC.

This CDR3 reads CAVYRGGTEAFF. CDR3 coding DNA: TGTGCCGTCTACAGGGGAGGCACTGAAGCTTTCTTT. The chain couples TRBV27 to TRBJ1-1; 7 bases are a match to TRBD1. The J segment lost 4 bases and the V segment lost 11 bases, leaving 7 bases of the junction unmatched. Germline lookup yields CDR1 MNHEY and CDR2 SMNVEV (reference sequence). There are 12 residues in the CDR3.

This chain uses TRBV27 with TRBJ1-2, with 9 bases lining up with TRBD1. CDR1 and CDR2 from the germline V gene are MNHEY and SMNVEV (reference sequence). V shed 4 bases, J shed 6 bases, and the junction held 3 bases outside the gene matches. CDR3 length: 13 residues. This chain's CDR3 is CASSSQGANGYTF. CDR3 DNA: TGTGCCAGCAGTTCACAGGGGGCTAATGGCTACACCTTC.

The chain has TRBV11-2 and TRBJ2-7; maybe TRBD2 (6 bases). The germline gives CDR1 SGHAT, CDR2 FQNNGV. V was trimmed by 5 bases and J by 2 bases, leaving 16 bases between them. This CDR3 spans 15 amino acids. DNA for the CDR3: TGTGCCAGCAGCCCGCGAGGGGACTGGACCTACGAGCAGTACTTC. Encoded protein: CASSPRGDWTYEQYF.